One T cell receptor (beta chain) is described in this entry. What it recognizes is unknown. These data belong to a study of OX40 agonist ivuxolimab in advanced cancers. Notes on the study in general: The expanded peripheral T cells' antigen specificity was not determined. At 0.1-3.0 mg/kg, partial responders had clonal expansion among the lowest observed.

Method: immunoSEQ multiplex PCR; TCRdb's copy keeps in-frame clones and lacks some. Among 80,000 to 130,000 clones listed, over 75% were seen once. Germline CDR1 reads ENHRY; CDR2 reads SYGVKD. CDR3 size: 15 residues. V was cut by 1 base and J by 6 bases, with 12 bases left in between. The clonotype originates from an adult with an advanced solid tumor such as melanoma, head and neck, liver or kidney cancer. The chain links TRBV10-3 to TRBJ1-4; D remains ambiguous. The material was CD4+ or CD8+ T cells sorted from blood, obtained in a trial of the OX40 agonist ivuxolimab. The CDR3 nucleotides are TGTGCCATCAGTGAGTATCCAGGCCCGGATGAAAAACTGTTTTTT. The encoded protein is CAISEYPGPDEKLFF.